The T cell receptor (beta chain) under discussion was sequenced for a study of human T cells and chemical hapten exposure. Time point given: patch test 1, 2 weeks after DPC sensitization. Treatment denoted: therapeutic diphenylcyclopropenone sensitization with weekly scalp DPC. MiXCR was run by TCRdb on the RACE reads, yielding one entry per CDR3 protein. The sample consists of about 80,000 distinct CDR3 sequences, under 13% of them appearing once. This clonotype was seen only a few times. No antigen is known for it. Germline assignment: CDR1 SGHRS and CDR2 YFSETQ. V lost 1 base and J 6 bases, leaving 14 bases between the germline ends. CDR3 length: 14 residues. Overall study findings and caveats: TCRs exceeding 1 in 1000 frequency stayed unchanged with DPC sensitization.

The clonotype originates from a woman in her forties or fifties with alopecia areata. Some clones in this sample may be carry-over from other donors' samples. The material was whole blood, obtained in connection with sensitization to the hapten diphenylcyclopropenone (DPC). This chain links TRBV5-1 with TRBJ2-7; tentative D call: TRBD1 (6 bases). As DNA, the CDR3 is TGCGCCAGCAGCTTGATACAGGGCTGGTTCGAGCAGTACTTC. Its translation: CASSLIQGWFEQYF.